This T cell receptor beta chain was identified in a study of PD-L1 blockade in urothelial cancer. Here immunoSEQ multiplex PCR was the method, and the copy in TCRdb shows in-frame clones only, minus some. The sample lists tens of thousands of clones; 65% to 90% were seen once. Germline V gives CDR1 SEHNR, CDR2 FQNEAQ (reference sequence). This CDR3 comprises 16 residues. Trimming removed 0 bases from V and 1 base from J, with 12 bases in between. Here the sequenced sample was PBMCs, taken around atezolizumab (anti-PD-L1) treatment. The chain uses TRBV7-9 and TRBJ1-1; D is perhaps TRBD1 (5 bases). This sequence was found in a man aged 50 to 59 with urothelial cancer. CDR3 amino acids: CASSLARRGPNTEAFF. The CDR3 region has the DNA TGTGCCAGCAGCTTAGCCCGGAGGGGCCCGAACACTGAAGCTTTCTTT.